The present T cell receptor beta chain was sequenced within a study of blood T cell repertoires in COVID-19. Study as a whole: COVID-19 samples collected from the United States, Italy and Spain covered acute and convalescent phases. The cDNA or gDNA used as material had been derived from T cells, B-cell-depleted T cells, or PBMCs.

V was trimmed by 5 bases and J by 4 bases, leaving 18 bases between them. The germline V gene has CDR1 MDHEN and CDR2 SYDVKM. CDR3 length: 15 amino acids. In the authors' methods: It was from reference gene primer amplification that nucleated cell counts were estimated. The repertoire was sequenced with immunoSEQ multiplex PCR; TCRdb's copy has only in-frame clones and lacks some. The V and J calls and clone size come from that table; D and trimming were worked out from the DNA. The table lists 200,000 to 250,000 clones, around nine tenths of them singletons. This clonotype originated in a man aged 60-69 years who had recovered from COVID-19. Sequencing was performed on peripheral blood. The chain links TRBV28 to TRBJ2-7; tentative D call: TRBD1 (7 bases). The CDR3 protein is CASSPGGGSRYEQYF. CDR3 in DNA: TGTGCCAGCAGTCCCGGAGGGGGCTCCCGATACGAGCAGTACTTC.